Sequencing of this T cell receptor (beta chain) was carried out in a study of neoadjuvant anti-PD-1 for oral cavity cancer. CDR3 length: 16 residues. The V gene's germline CDR1 is MNHEY and CDR2 SMNVEV (reference sequence). Trimming cost V 0 bases and J 2 bases, with 8 bases left between them. The time point is: after neoadjuvant nivolumab, at surgical resection. Measured with immunoSEQ multiplex PCR; TCRdb has only the in-frame clones, and not every one. The sample yields 37,000 or so clones, around two fifths seen once. This clone was counted a few times. Sequenced here: tumor tissue, sampled after nivolumab (anti-PD-1) treatment. The clonotype was recovered from a person aged 40 to 85 with oral cavity squamous cell carcinoma. The chain links TRBV27 to TRBJ2-6; possibly TRBD1 for D (5 bases). The CDR3 DNA sequence: TGTGCCAGCAGTTTATCACCCAGGGCTGGGGCCAACGTCCTGACTTTC. It specifies CASSLSPRAGANVLTF. Based on the CDR3 plus reference TRBV27 and TRBJ2-6, the full variable domain is EAQVTQNPRYLITVTGKKLTVTCSQNMNHEYMSWYRQDPGLGLRQIYYSMNVEVTDKGDVPEGYKVSRKEKRNFPLILESPSPNQTSLYFCASSLSPRAGANVLTFGAGSRLTVL.